These 6 T cell receptor beta chains were sequenced from one sample in a study of T cell responses to AZD1222 COVID-19 vaccine. Profiling relied on immunoSEQ multiplex PCR, and the TCRdb table lists in-frame clones only, not all of them. This sample has 60,000 to 90,000 clones, with approximately 80% found just once. The sequencing used peripheral blood, collected 28 days after the second dose of the MenACWY control vaccine. The source is an adult who received the MenACWY meningococcal vaccine as a control.

The chain combines TRBV20-1 with TRBJ2-1; TRBD2 agrees at 14 bases. This CDR3 has 16 amino acids. Germline V gene data show CDR1 as DFQATT and CDR2 as SNEGSKA (reference sequence). Trimming at V came to 3 bases and at J to 10 bases, leaving 11 bases not matched to a gene. The CDR3 sequence is CSASPRLAGGMGEQFF. CDR3 DNA: TGCAGTGCTAGTCCCCGACTAGCGGGAGGGATGGGAGAGCAGTTCTTC.

This chain connects TRBV2 to TRBJ2-7; tentative D call: TRBD2 (5 bases). Trimming took 3 bases from V and 3 from J, leaving 15 bases between them. The CDR3 loop spans 15 amino acids. Per the germline V gene, CDR1 is SNHLY and CDR2 is FYNNEI. CDR3 residues: CASSEGPSGSYEQYF. CDR3 nucleotide sequence: TGTGCCAGCAGTGAGGGTCCTTCGGGAAGCTACGAGCAGTACTTC.

The V call is TRBV30, the J call TRBJ1-5; D unresolved. Germline CDR1 is GTSNPN and CDR2 is SVGIG (reference sequence). V lost 5 bases, J lost 3 bases, and 14 bases lay in between. This CDR3 has 14 amino acids. The CDR3 sequence: CAWDNGVNNQPQHF. CDR3 coding DNA: TGTGCCTGGGACAATGGGGTTAACAATCAGCCCCAGCATTTT.

This clone has a handful of counts. This chain joins TRBV14 and TRBJ1-1; D is perhaps TRBD1 (6 bases). This CDR3 is built from 15 residues. The germline V and J ends were trimmed by 4 bases and 2 bases, with 14 bases remaining between them. CDR1 and CDR2 (germline): SGHDN, FVKESK. The CDR3 is CASSLSTGYNTEAFF. Here the CDR3 DNA reads TGTGCCAGCAGCCTCTCGACAGGATATAACACTGAAGCTTTCTTT.

By share, this clone ranks as medium-sized. The rearrangement links TRBV4-2 to TRBJ2-7, with D unclear. The length of the CDR3 is 15 residues. The germline V gene encodes CDR1 LGHNA and CDR2 YNFKEQ. Deletions cut 0 bases from V and 0 bases from J, with 9 bases between. CDR3 residues: CASSQELRSSYEQYF. As DNA, the CDR3 is TGTGCCAGCAGCCAAGAATTAAGGAGCTCCTACGAGCAGTACTTC.

This chain links TRBV4-1 with TRBJ1-4; a weak D match, TRBD1 (6 bases). Trimming stripped 4 bases from V and 2 bases from J, with 14 bases between. The CDR3 length is 16 residues. Germline assignment: CDR1 MGHRA and CDR2 YSYEKL. The CDR3 region is CASSLVGGPTNEKLFF. CDR3 DNA: TGCGCCAGCAGCCTTGTGGGGGGGCCCACTAATGAAAAACTGTTTTTT.